Described below is a single TCR beta chain sequence and its context. This clonotype was counted many times. Its antigen is unknown. The record has no base qualities; no much larger clone is one base away. Profiling of TCR beta VDJ combinations and CDR3 sequences used genomic DNA as the template. An Illumina HiSeq 2000 was the platform used for TCR repertoire sequencing. In the source study's methods: TRBV/TRBJ rearrangement plots, CDR3 size and DJ length profiles, and Simpson's diversity index were used to assess repertoires. The immunodominant clone was defined as the most abundant DNA sequence in deep sequencing data. CDR3 amino acid sequences were screened for sharing across subjects and compared with published repertoires and the VDJdb database. Using fastp at Q25 and MiXCR, TCRdb reprocessed the public reads and kept productive beta chains. Rows are unified per CDR3 protein, each entry keeping the most common DNA and genes. TCRdb, rather than the study authors, made the V and J calls. The sample records roughly 100,000 distinct CDR3 sequences, around 68% of which are singletons. The ten largest clones represent approximately 65% of the sample.

The data stem from a study of CD8+CD57+ T cells in acquired aplastic anemia listed by TCRdb under 2018. Turning to the overall study: DNA extracted from sorted CD4+ and CD8+ cells had a mean of roughly 3.4 ug, with a range of roughly 0.18 to 27.4 ug. CD8+CD57+ expansion was defined as frequency above the mean frequency observed in healthy subjects. Study-wide conclusions, independent of this receptor: Between patients and healthy controls, no significant difference in CD8+ Simpson's diversity was found (P=0.060). Around 30 CD8+ CDR3 sequences were found to be shared between patients and controls, but these sequences appeared to be highly expressed in patients and within the immunodominant clones of the patients.

The V end gives up 5 bases and the J end 0 bases, leaving 5 bases in the junction not matched to a gene. The CDR3 covers 16 residues, taking in both the cysteine and the phenylalanine. CDR3 DNA only is kept here, 48 bases in frame from base 1. Flow cytometry had shown CD8+CD57+ cell expansion in the patients selected for sequencing. Severe acquired aplastic anemia was diagnosed in all patients according to International Study of Aplastic Anemia and Agranulocytosis and Camitta criteria. At the time blood was sampled, none of the patients had received any therapy. The study deep-sequenced TCR repertoires of sorted CD4+ and CD8+ blood T cells from severe aplastic anemia patients and healthy subjects. Patients were enrolled in the USA under clinicaltrials.gov protocols 00001620, 01623167, 00001397, 00071045, 00081523 and 00961064. Ficoll-Paque density gradient centrifugation was used to isolate peripheral blood mononuclear cells. Before DNA was extracted, CD4+ and CD8+ T cells were sorted using either FACS or magnetic beads.

The receptor was derived from a human donor with aplastic anemia. Sequenced sample: sorted CD4+, CD8+, or CD8+CD57+ T cells (not recorded which) from PBMCs. The rearrangement combines TRBV12-3 or TRBV12-4 with TRBJ2-4, with 9 central nucleotides matching TRBD1. DNA sequence: TGTGCCAGCAGTGTTACAGGGGGCCCAGCCAAAAACATTCAGTACTTC. This translates into CASSVTGGPAKNIQYF.